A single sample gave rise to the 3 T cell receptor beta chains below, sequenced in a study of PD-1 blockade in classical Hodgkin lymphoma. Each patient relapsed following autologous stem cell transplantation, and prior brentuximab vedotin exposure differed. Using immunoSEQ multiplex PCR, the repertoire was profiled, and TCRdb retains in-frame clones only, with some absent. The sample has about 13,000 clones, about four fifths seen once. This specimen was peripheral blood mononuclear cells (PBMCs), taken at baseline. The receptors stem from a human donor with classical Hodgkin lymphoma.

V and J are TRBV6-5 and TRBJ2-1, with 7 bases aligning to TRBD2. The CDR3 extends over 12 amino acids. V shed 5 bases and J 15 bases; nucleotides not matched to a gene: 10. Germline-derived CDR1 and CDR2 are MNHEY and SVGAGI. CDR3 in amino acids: CASSQTSVVLFF. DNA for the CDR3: TGTGCCAGCAGTCAAACTAGCGTGGTTTTGTTCTTC.

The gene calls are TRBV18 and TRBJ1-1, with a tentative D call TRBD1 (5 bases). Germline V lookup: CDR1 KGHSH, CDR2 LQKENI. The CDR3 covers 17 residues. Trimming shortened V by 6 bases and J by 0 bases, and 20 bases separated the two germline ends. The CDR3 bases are TGTGCCAGCTCGCCGAGATCAACCCGGGGGATGAACACTGAAGCTTTCTTT. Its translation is CASSPRSTRGMNTEAFF.

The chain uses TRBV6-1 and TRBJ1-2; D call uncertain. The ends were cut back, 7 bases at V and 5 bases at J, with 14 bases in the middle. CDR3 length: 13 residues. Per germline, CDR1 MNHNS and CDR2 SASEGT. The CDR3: CASTRDGGYGYTF. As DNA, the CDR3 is TGTGCCAGCACTCGAGATGGCGGGTATGGCTACACCTTC.